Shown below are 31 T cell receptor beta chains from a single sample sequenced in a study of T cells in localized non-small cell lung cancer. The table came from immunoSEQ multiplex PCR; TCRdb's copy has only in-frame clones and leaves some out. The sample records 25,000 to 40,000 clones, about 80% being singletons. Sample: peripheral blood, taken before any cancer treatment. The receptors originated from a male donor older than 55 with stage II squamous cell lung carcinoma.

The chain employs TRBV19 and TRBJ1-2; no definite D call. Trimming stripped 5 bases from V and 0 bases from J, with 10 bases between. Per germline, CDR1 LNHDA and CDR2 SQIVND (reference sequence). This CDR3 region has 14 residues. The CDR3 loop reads CASSGFGANYGYTF. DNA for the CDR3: TGTGCCAGTAGTGGGTTCGGAGCTAACTATGGCTACACCTTC.

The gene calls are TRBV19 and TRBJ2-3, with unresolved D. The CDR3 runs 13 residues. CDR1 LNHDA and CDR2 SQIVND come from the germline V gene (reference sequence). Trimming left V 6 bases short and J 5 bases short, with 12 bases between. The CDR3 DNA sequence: TGTGCCAGTAGCCCGCAAAAGCGAGATACGCAGTATTTT. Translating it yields CASSPQKRDTQYF.

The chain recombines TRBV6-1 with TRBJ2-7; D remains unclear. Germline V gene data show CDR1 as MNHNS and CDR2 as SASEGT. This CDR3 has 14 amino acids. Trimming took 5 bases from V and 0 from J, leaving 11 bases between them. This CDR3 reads CASSPVQTSYEQYF. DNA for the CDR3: TGTGCCAGCAGTCCAGTACAAACCTCCTACGAGCAGTACTTC.

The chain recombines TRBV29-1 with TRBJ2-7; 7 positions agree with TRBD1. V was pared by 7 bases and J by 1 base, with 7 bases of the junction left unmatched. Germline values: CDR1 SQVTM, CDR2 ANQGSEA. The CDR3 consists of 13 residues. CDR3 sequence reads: CSAQGSESYEQYF. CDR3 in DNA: TGCAGCGCACAGGGGTCTGAGTCCTACGAGCAGTACTTC.

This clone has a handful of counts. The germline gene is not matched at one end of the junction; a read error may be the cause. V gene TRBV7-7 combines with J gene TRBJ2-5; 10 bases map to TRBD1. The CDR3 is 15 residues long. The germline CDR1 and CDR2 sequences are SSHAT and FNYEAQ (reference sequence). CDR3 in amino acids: CASSEEGTGDETQYF. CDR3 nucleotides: TGTGCTAGCAGTGAGGAGGGGACAGGGGATGAGACCCAGTACTTC.

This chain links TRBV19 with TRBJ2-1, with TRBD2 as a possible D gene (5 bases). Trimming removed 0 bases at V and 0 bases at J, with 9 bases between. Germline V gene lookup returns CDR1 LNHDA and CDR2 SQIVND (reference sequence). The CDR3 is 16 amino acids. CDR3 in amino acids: CASSIDGGSSYNEQFF. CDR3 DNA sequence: TGTGCCAGTAGTATAGACGGCGGGTCCTCCTACAATGAGCAGTTCTTC.

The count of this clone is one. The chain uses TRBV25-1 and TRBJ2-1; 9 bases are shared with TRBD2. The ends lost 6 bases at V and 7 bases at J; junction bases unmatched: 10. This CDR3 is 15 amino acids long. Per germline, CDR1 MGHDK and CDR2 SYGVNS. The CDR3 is CASRSSGAKINEQFF. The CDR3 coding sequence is TGTGCCAGCAGATCTAGCGGGGCAAAAATTAATGAGCAGTTCTTC.

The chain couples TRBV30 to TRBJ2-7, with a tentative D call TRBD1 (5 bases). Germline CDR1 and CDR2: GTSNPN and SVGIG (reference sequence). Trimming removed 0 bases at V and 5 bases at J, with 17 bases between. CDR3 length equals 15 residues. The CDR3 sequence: CAWSVHGARSHEQYF. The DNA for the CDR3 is TGTGCCTGGAGTGTACATGGGGCTCGGAGCCACGAGCAGTACTTC.

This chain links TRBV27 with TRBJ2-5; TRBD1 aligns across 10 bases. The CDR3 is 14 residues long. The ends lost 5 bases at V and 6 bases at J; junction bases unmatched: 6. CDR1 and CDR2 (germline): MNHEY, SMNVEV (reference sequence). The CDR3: CASSPGQGMQTQYF. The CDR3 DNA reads TGTGCCAGCAGTCCGGGACAGGGGATGCAGACCCAGTACTTC.

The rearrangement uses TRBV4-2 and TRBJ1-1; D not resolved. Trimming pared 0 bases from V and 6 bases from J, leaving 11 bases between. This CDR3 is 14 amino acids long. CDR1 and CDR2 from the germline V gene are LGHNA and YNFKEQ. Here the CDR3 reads CASSQDGARSEAFF. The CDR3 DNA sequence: TGTGCCAGCAGCCAAGATGGAGCGCGGTCTGAAGCTTTCTTT.

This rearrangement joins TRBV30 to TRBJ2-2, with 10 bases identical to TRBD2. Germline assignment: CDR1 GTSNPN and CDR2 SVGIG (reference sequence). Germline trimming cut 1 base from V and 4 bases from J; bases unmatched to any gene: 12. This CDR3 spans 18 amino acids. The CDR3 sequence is CAWSAPQLAGRITGELFF. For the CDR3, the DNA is TGTGCCTGGAGTGCCCCACAACTAGCGGGAAGGATCACCGGGGAGCTGTTTTTT.

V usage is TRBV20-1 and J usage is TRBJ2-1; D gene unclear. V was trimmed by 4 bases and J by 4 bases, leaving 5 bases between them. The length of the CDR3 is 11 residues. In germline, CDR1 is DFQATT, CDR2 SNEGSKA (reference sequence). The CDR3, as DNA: TGCAGTGCTACCTCTTACAATGAGCAGTTCTTC. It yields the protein CSATSYNEQFF.

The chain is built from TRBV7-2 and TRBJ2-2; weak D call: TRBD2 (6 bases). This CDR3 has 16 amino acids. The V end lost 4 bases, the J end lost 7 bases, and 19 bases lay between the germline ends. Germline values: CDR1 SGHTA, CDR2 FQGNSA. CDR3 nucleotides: TGTGCCAGCAGCTCGGGACTCTCTCGTAAGAGCGGGGAGCTGTTTTTT. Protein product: CASSSGLSRKSGELFF. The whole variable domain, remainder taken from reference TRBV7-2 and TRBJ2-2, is GAGVSQSPSNKVTEKGKDVELRCDPISGHTALYWYRQSLGQGLEFLIYFQGNSAPDKSGLPSDRFSAERTGGSVSTLTIQRTQQEDSAVYLCASSSGLSRKSGELFFGEGSRLTVL.

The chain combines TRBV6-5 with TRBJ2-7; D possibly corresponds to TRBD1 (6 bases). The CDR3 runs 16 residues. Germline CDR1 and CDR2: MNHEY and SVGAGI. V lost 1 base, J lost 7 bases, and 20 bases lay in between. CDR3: CASSYFQGILAGEQYF. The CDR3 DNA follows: TGTGCCAGCAGTTACTTTCAGGGGATTCTGGCGGGTGAGCAGTACTTC.

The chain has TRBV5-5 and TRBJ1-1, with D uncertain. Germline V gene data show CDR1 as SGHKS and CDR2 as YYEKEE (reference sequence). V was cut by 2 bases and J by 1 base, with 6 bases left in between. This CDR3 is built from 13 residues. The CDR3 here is CASSLGGNTEAFF. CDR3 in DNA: TGTGCCAGCAGCTTAGGAGGGAACACTGAAGCTTTCTTT. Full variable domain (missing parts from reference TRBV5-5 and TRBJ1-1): DAGVTQSPTHLIKTRGQQVTLRCSPISGHKSVSWYQQVLGQGPQFIFQYYEKEERGRGNFPDRFSARQFPNYSSELNVNALLLGDSALYLCASSLGGNTEAFFGQGTRLTVV.

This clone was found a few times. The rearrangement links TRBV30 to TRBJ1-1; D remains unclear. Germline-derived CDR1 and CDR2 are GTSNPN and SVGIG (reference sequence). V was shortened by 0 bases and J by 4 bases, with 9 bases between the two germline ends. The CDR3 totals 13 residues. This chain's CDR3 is CAWSVHEGTEAFF. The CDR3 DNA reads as TGTGCCTGGAGTGTACACGAAGGCACTGAAGCTTTCTTT.

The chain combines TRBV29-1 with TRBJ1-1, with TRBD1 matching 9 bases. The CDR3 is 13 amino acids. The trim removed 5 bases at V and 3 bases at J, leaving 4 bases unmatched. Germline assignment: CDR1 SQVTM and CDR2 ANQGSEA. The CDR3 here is CSVPGQGYTEAFF. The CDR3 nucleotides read TGCAGCGTTCCGGGACAGGGATACACTGAAGCTTTCTTT.

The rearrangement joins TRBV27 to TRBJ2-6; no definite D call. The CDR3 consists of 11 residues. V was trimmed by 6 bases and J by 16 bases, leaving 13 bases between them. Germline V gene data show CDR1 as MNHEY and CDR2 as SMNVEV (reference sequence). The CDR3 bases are TGTGCCAGCAGCCAGGACGGCCCTCTGACTTTC. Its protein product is CASSQDGPLTF.

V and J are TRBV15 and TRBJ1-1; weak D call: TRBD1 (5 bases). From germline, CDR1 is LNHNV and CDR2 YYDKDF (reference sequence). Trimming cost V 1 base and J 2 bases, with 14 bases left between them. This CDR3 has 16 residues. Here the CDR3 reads CATSRGRRGLNTEAFF. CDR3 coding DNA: TGTGCCACCAGCAGAGGACGAAGGGGTTTAAACACTGAAGCTTTCTTT.

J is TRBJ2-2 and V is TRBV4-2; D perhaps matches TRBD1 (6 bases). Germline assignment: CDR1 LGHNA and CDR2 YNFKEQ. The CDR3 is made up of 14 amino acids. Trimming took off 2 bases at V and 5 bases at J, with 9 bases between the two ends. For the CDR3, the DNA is TGTGCCAGCAGCCAACAGGGGACGACCGGGGAGCTGTTTTTT. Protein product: CASSQQGTTGELFF.

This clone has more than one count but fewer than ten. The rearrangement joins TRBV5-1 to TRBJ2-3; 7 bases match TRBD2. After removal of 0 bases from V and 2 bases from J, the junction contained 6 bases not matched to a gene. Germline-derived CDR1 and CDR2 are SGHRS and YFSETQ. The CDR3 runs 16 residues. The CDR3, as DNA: TGCGCCAGCAGCTTGGGTGCGACTAGCATCACAGATACGCAGTATTTT. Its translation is CASSLGATSITDTQYF.

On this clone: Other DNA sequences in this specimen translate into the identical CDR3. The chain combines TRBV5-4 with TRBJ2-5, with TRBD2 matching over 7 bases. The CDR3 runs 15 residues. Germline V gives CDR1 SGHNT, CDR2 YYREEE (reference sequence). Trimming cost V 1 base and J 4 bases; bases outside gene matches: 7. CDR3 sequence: CASSLQRGGRETQYF. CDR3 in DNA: TGTGCCAGCAGCTTGCAGCGGGGAGGCCGAGAGACCCAGTACTTC.

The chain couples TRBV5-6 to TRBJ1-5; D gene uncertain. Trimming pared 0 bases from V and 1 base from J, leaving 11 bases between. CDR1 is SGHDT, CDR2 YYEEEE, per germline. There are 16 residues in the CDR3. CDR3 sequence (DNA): TGTGCCAGCAGCTTGGCAGCAGGTAGGAGCAATCAGCCCCAGCATTTT. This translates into CASSLAAGRSNQPQHF.

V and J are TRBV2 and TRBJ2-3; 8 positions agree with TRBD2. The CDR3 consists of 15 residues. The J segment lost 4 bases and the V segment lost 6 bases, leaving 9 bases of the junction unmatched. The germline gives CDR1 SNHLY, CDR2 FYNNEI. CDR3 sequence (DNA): TGTGCCAGCAGCGGGGCGGGAGGTGGAGCAGATACGCAGTATTTT. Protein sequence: CASSGAGGGADTQYF.

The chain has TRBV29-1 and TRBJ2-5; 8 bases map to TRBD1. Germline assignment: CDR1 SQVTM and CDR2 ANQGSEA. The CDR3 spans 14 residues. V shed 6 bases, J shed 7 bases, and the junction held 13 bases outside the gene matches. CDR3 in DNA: TGCAGCGTCGAATGGACAGGGAATGGGGCGACCCAGTACTTC. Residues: CSVEWTGNGATQYF. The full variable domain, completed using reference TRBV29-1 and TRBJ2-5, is SAVISQKPSRDICQRGTSLTIQCQVDSQVTMMFWYRQQPGQSLTLIATANQGSEATYESGFVIDKFPISRPNLTFSTLTVSNMSPEDSSIYLCSVEWTGNGATQYFGPGTRLLVL.

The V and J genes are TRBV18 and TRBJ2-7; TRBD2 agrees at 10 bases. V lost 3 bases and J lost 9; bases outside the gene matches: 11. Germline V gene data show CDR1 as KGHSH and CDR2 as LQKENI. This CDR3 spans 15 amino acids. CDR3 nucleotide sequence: TGTGCCAGCTCACCCATCAGCCTAGCGGGAGAGGGGCAGTACTTC. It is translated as CASSPISLAGEGQYF.

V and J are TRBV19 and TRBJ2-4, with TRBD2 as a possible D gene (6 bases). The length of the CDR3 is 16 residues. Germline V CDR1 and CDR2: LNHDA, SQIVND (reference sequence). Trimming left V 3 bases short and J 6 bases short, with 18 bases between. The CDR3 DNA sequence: TGTGCCAGTAGTATTGGGGGGTCTGGAGCTGGAAACATTCAGTACTTC. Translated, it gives CASSIGGSGAGNIQYF.

The CDR3 sequence is CASSPGTGAYNEQFF. The CDR3 DNA sequence: TGTGCCAGCAGCCCGGGGACAGGGGCCTACAATGAGCAGTTCTTC. The rearrangement uses TRBV27 and TRBJ2-1, with 10 bases fitting TRBD1. J gave up 2 bases and V 6 bases, and 4 bases lay outside the gene matches. Germline V gives CDR1 MNHEY, CDR2 SMNVEV (reference sequence). This CDR3 is 15 amino acids long.

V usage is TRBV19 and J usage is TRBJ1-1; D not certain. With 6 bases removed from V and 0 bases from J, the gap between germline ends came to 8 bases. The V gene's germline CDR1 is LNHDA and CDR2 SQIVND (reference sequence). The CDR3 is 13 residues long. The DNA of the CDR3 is TGTGCCAGTAGCTTGAGCGTGAACACTGAAGCTTTCTTT. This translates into CASSLSVNTEAFF.

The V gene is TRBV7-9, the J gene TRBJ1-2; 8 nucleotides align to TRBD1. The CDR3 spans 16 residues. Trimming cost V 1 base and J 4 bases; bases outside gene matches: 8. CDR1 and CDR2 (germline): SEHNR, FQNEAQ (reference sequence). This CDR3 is CASSLGGRGRGYGYTF. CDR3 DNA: TGTGCCAGCAGCTTAGGTGGCAGGGGGCGAGGCTATGGCTACACCTTC.

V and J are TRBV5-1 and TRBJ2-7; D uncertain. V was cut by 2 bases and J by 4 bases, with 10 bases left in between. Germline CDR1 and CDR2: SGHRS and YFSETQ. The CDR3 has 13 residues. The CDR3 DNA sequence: TGCGCCAGCAGCTTTGACACCGGGTACGAGCAGTACTTC. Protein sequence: CASSFDTGYEQYF.